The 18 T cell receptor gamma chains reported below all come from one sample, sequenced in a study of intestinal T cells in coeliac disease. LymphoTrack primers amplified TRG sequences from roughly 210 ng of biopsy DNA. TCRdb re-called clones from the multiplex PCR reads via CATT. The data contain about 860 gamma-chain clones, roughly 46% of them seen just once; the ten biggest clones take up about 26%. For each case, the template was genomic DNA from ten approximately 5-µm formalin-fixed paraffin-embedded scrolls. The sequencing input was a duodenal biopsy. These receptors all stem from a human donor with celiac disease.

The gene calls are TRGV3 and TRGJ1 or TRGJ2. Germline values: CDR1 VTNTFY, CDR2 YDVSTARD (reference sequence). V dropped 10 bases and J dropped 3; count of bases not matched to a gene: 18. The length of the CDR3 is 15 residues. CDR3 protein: CATGTLVRGYYKKLF. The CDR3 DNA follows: TGTGCCACTGGGACACTCGTTAGGGGTTATTATAAGAAACTCTTT.

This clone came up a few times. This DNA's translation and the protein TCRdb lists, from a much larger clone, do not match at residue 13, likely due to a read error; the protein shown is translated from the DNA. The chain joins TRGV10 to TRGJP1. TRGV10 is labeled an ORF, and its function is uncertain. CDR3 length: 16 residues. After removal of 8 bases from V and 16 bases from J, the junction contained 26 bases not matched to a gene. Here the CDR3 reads CAAWDLIQPFWLSKIF. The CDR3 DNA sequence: TGTGCTGCGTGGGATCTAATCCAACCTTTTTGGTTGTCCAAGATATTT.

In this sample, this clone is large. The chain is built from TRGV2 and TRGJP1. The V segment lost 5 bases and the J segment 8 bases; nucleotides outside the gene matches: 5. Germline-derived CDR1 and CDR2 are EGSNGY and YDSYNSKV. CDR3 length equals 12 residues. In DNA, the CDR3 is TGTGCCACCTGGGTGGGGGGTTGGTTCAAGATATTT. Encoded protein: CATWVGGWFKIF.

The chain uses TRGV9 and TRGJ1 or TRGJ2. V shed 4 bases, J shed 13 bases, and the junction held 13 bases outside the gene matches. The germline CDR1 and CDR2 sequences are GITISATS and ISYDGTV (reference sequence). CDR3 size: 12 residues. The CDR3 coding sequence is TGTGCCTTGTGGGAAAGTATTATAAAAAAACTCTTT. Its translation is CALWESIIKKLF.

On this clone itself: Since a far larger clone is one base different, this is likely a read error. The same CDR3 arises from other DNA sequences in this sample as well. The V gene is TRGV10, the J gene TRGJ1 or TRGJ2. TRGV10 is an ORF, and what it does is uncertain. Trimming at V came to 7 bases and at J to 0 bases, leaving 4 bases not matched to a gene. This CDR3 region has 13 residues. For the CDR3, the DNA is TGTGCTGCGTGGTCTCCGAATTATTATAAGAAACTCTTT. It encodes CAAWSPNYYKKLF.

CDR3 DNA sequence: TGTGCCACCCTAATACGGAAACTCTTT. Encoded protein: CATLIRKLF. This chain joins TRGV2 and TRGJ1 or TRGJ2. There are 9 residues in the CDR3. V shed 9 bases and J 12 bases; nucleotides not matched to a gene: 8. The V gene's germline CDR1 is EGSNGY and CDR2 YDSYNSKV.

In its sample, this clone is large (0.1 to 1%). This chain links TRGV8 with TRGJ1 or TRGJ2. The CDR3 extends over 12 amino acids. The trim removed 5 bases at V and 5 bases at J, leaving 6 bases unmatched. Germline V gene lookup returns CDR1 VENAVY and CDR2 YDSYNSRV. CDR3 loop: CATWGVNYKKLF. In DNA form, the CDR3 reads TGTGCCACCTGGGGAGTGAATTATAAGAAACTCTTT.

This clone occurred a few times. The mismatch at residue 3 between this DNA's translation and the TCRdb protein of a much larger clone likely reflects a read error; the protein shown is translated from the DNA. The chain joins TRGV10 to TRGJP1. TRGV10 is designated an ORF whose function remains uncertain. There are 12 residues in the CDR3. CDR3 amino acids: CATWDSTWFKIF. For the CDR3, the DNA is TGTGCTACGTGGGATTCGACTTGGTTCAAGATATTT.

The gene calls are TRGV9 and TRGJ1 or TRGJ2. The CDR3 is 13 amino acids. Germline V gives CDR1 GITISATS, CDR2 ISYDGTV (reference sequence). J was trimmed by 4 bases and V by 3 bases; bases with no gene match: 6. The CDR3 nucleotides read TGTGCCTTGTGGGAGTCCGCATATTATAAGAAACTCTTT. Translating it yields CALWESAYYKKLF.

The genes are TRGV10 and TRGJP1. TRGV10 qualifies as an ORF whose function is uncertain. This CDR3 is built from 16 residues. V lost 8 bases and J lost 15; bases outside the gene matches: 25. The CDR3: CAAWSTSQPLLVVKIF. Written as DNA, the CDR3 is TGTGCTGCGTGGAGTACTAGTCAACCTTTGTTGGTTGTCAAGATATTT.

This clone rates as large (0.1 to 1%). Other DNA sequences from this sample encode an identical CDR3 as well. The CDR3 is CALWEVQRNKRNLGYKKLF. The CDR3 DNA reads TGTGCCTTGTGGGAGGTGCAAAGGAACAAGAGGAACTTAGGTTATAAGAAACTCTTT. The V gene is TRGV9, the J gene TRGJ1 or TRGJ2. CDR1 and CDR2 from the germline V gene are GITISATS and ISYDGTV (reference sequence). This CDR3 contains 19 residues. The V and J ends lost 0 bases and 6 bases, in that order; junction bases with no gene match: 23.

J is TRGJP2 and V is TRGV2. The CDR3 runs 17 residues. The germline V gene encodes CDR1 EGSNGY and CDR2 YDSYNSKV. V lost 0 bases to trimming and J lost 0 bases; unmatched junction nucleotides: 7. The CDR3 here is CATWDGSSDSSDWIKTF. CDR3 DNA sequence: TGTGCCACCTGGGACGGGTCCAGTGATAGTAGTGATTGGATCAAGACGTTT.

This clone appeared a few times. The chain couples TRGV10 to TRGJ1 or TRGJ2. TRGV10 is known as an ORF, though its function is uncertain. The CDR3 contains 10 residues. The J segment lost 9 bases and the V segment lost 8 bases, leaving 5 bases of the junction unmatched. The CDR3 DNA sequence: TGTGCTGCGTGGGGATGTAAGAAACTCTTT. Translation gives CAAWGCKKLF.

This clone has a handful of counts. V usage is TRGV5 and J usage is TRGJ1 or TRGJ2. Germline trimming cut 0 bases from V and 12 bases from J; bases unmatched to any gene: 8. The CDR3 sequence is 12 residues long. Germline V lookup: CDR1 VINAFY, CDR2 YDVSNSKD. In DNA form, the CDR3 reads TGTGCCACCTGGGACAGGCTATCTTCGAAACTCTTT. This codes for CATWDRLSSKLF.

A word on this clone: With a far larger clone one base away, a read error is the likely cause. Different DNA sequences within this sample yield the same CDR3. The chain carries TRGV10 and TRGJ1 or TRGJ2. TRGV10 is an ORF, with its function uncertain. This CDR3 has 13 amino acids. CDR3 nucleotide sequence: TGTGCTGCGTGGTCCCCGAATTATTACAAGAAACTCTTT. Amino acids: CAAWSPNYYKKLF.

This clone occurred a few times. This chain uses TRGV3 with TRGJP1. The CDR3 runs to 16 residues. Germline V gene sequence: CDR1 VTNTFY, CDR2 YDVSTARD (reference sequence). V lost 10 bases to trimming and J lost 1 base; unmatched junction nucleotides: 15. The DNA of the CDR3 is TGTGCCACTGGGACAGGCCCAGGTACCACTGGTTGGTTCAAGATATTT. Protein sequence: CATGTGPGTTGWFKIF.

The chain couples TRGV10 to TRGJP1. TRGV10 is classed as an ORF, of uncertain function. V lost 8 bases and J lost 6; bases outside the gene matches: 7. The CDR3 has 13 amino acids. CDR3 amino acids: CAAWRYAGWFKIF. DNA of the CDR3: TGTGCTGCGTGGCGCTACGCTGGTTGGTTCAAGATATTT.

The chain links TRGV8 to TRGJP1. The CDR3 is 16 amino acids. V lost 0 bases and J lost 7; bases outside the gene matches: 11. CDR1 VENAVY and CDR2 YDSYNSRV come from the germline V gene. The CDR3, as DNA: TGTGCCACCTGGGATAGGCGTATACCACTTGGTTGGTTCAAGATATTT. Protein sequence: CATWDRRIPLGWFKIF.